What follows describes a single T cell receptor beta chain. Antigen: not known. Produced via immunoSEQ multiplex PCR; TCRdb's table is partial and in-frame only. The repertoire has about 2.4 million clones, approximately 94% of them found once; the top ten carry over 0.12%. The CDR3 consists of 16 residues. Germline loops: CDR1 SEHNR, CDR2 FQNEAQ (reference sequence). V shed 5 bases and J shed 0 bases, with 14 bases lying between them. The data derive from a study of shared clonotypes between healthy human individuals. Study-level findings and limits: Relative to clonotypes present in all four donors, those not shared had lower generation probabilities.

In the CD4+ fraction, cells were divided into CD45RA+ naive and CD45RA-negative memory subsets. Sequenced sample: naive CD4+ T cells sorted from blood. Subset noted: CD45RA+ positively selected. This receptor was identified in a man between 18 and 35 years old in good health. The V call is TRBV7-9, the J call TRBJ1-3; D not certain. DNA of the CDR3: TGTGCCAGCAGCGATTCAACCGGGCCCTCTGGAAACACCATATATTTT. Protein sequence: CASSDSTGPSGNTIYF.